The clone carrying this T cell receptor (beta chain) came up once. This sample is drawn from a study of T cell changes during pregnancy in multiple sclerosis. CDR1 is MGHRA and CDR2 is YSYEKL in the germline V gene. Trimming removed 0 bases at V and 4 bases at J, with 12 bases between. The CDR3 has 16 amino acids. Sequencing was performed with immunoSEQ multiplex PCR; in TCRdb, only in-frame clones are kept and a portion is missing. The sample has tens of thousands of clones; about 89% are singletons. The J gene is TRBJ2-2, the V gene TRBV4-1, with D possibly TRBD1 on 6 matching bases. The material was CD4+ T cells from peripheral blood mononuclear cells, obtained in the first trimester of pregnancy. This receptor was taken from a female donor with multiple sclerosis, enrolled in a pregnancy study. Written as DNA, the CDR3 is TGCGCCAGCAGCCAAGAGAGGGCCAGGGGCACCGGGGAGCTGTTTTTT. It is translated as CASSQERARGTGELFF.